This TCR beta chain was captured by sequencing in a study of T cells in localized non-small cell lung cancer. Study results and limitations: For the top 100 tumor clones, a median roughly 55 also appeared in adjacent lung.

Trimming cost V 4 bases and J 7 bases, with 14 bases left between them. The CDR3 consists of 13 residues. Germline CDR1 reads SGHKS; CDR2 reads YYEKEE (reference sequence). Note on this clone: Its antigen is as yet unknown.

The method was immunoSEQ multiplex PCR; TCRdb's version includes in-frame clones alone and lacks a portion of them. Of about 33,000 clones listed, under 90% are singletons. Source: peripheral blood, taken before any cancer treatment. V gene TRBV5-5 combines with J gene TRBJ1-1, with D possibly TRBD1 on 5 matching bases. The receptor was isolated from a man aged 40-75 years with stage I lung adenocarcinoma. CDR3 sequence (DNA): TGTGCCAGCAGCCCCTATCCGGGGGATGAAGCTTTCTTT. Residues: CASSPYPGDEAFF.